The present T cell receptor (beta chain) was sequenced within a study of OX40 agonist ivuxolimab in advanced cancers. Study-wide background: Prior therapy, whether anti-PD-1, anti-PD-L1 or anti-CTLA-4, was allowed, and roughly 41% had some.

Germline CDR1 reads SGHNT; CDR2 reads YYREEE (reference sequence). The CDR3 is made up of 13 amino acids. The V and J ends lost 2 bases and 5 bases respectively, with 10 bases between them. Produced via immunoSEQ multiplex PCR; TCRdb's table is partial and in-frame only. In the table there are about 24,000 clones, about four fifths of which are singletons. The sample was CD4+ or CD8+ T cells sorted from blood, taken in a trial of the OX40 agonist ivuxolimab. The V and J genes are TRBV5-4 and TRBJ2-5, with D uncertain. This TCR came from an adult with an advanced solid tumor such as melanoma, head and neck, liver or kidney cancer. The CDR3 DNA sequence: TGTGCCAGCAGCTTAGAACCTGCGGAGACCCAGTACTTC. Its translation is CASSLEPAETQYF. Together with reference TRBV5-4 and TRBJ2-5, the CDR3 gives the full variable domain: ETGVTQSPTHLIKTRGQQVTLRCSSQSGHNTVSWYQQALGQGPQFIFQYYREEENGRGNFPPRFSGLQFPNYSSELNVNALELDDSALYLCASSLEPAETQYFGPGTRLLVL.